The present T cell receptor (beta chain) was sequenced within a study of cytomegalovirus exposure and HLA in healthy donors (dated by TCRdb to 2016 to 2017). Study-wide context: In an earlier analysis of some 550 of the donors, 276 Gb of sequence data and 90 million to 120 million unique TCR beta sequences from about 179 million T cells were reported. Rather than using new phenotypic data, the later analysis identified candidate immune exposures from TCR beta sequences and from how often those sequences occurred across donors. The study profiled the T cell repertoires of approximately 700 subjects by immunosequencing and related them to cytomegalovirus serostatus. Typing coverage differed by locus: A, B, C, DRB1 and DQB1 were typed in about 629-630 donors, DQA1 in 522, DPA1 in approximately 600, and DPB1 in approximately 450. The study combined high-throughput TCR immunosequencing, statistical association of individual TCRs with disease status, and machine learning to predict cytomegalovirus infection status. A handful of DR-DQ haplotypes were handled as single units for association and clustering because linkage in the cohort was strong. A separate validation cohort of 100 to 150 different subjects was used in addition to the roughly 700-subject first cohort. All discovery cohort repertoires had been generated using a single sequencing platform. An earlier analysis of 587 of the donors used high-throughput TCR beta sequencing to judge whether each TCR beta V gene segment behaved as functional or pseudogenic. Of the approximately 400 genotyped donors, less than 90% were placed in the genetic ancestry cluster associated with self-reported Caucasian donors. Genome-wide SNP genotypes for about 55% of the roughly 670 donors were used in a later genetic analysis, which treated that subset as a discovery cohort. HLA typing covered class I and class II loci at four-digit resolution. The aim of the study was to test whether cataloging public T cell receptors could identify signatures of past pathogen exposure. A later analysis re-analyzed previously published TCR beta repertoires from several hundred donors and added high-resolution HLA genotyping to study TCR occurrence patterns. Roughly 300 gigabases of sequencing data and around 87 million unique TCR sequences were included in an early release covering 550 to 800 HLA-typed donors. Across under 500 genotyped donors of the cohort, an average of about 240,000 unique TCR beta nucleotide sequences per donor were sequenced, and about a sixth of those sequences were non-productive. Donor age, sex, ethnicity and CMV serostatus were collected together with the repertoire data. What the work shows at the level of the full study, not this receptor alone: A few of the identified cytomegalovirus-associated TCR beta chains were confirmed in vitro to be specific for cytomegalovirus antigens. The sequencing pipeline was judged likely to have produced a cluster of highly shared sequence variants as a technical artifact. Because HLA typing was unavailable for some donors at each locus, only the typed subset was used in association tests. A further reported finding was that TCR beta sequences accurately predicted the HLA-A and HLA-B alleles for most subjects in the first cohort. Strong co-occurrence of HLA alleles, especially DR and DQ, made assigning TCR associations to individual alleles difficult. In a later analysis, several top co-occurrence clusters were reported to appear linked to parvovirus B19, influenza, CMV and Epstein-Barr virus. It was suggested by the authors that the approach could potentially be generalized to other disease states and immunological phenotypes. In the study, 150 to 200 TCR beta chains were listed as associated with cytomegalovirus. An earlier analysis of approximately 600 of the donors showed that most TCR beta V segments appeared in productive rearrangements either about 87% or about 30% of the time, which broadly matched IMGT annotations. In a later analysis, HLA-associated TCR beta chains showed more clonal expansion and lower generation probabilities than non-associated chains that were equally common. Across donors, most TCR sequences were observed very rarely, whereas some public TCRs were present in many individuals. Correlated functional status among segregating V segments might reflect linkage disequilibrium, but an unknown experimental factor could not be ruled out. Around 16 rarely observed V segments, including chromosome 9 orphons, were excluded from the earlier analysis of a few hundred of the donors because counts were too low. Sequencing depth was assumed to be roughly uniform across donors in the presence/absence analyses, though that assumption may not hold. The 87-base-pair reads could not distinguish some IMGT-functional V segments, including TRBV6-2 and TRBV6-3, so those segments were excluded. Immune exposure information for the cohort was limited to CMV serostatus. A later genetic analysis reported fewer N-insertions in productive TCRs among donors in an Asian-associated ancestry cluster than the roughly 700-donor mean. V-gene and J-gene trimming of TCR beta chains was associated with a missense DCLRE1C variant in a later genetic analysis, and the association was replicated in an independent cohort. Only TCR beta chains were sequenced in this cohort, and the absence of alpha or paired-chain data limited detectable features. A later analysis associated 16,951 TCR beta sequences with specific HLA alleles at a false discovery rate of 0.05. According to a later analysis, TCR association rates differed among HLA loci, with DRB1 alleles showing the most associated TCRs and HLA-C alleles showing the fewest. The classifier was reported to diagnose cytomegalovirus status with high specificity and sensitivity in both the original and validation cohorts. A later analysis found that most CMV-associated TCR beta chains appeared HLA-restricted, with HLA associations seemingly driven largely by CMV exposure.

The cohort was made up of roughly 670 healthy bone marrow donors. At the time of sampling, all cohort members were nominally healthy, though unrecorded immune exposures were likely present. The donor tested CMV seronegative and was one of the 352 seronegative cohort members. Every donor gave a peripheral blood sample, and the peripheral blood mononuclear cells from that sample were used for TCR beta sequencing. Genomic DNA extraction from the blood cell samples was performed with the Qiagen DNeasy Blood Extraction Kit. Library prep was done by the immunoSEQ multiplex PCR assay. A mixture of 60 forward primers for TCR Vbeta segments and 13 reverse primers for TCR Jbeta segments was used in the multiplex PCR. The CDR3 region of rearranged TCR beta genes was amplified from genomic DNA with a multiplex PCR assay. The Illumina HiSeq System was used to sequence the amplified TCR beta libraries as 87-base-pair reads. As for how the authors treated the data: A later analysis counted some 74 million unique TCR beta chains across the approximately 700 repertoires, and 10 million to 12 million of these chains were shared by at least two donors. Raw reads were error-corrected and collapsed into unique sequences by a nearest-neighbor algorithm in which closely related sequences were merged to remove PCR and sequencing errors. V, D and J gene segments were assigned by aligning CDR3 sequences to IMGT reference sequences. For a sequence to be retained, at least a six-nucleotide match to both a V gene segment and a J gene segment was required. A rearrangement counted as productive if the CDR3 had no stop codons and remained in frame with V and J, and every other rearrangement counted as non-productive. CDR3 was defined according to IMGT convention as the region running from the second conserved V-encoded cysteine to the conserved J-encoded phenylalanine. Sequences without an unambiguous match to a single V gene segment were excluded from the earlier analysis of approximately 560 of the donors. In an earlier analysis of approximately 590 of the donors, V segments were called functional above 56.7% productive rearrangements and were called segregating when the between-donor standard deviation exceeded 5%. A statistical classification framework was built for diagnosing cytomegalovirus status from the catalog of TCR beta chain sequences. V and J gene assignment, in a later analysis, came from comparing TCR nucleotide sequences with IMGT/GENE-DB human TR gene sequences. A later analysis assigned CDR3 sequences and most-parsimonious VDJ recombination scenarios with the TCRdist pipeline. In a later analysis, each TCR beta chain was defined by its CDR3 amino acid sequence together with its V-gene family, and reads without a unique V-gene family were excluded. To address suspected cross-contamination and a sequencing artifact, a later analysis removed 592 highly shared, low-generation-probability nucleotide sequences. In a later analysis, a clonal expansion index for each public chain was calculated from normalized within-repertoire ranks of inferred template counts. In a later analysis, generation probabilities were computed with a VDJ recombination model fitted to out-of-frame rearrangements, and the resulting probabilities were checked against IGoR. In a later analysis, TCR-TCR, TCR-HLA and TCR-CMV co-occurrence was scored with hypergeometric tests, and a repertoire-size bias correction was applied to TCR pairs. A later analysis estimated false discovery rates by permuting HLA or CMV assignments 20 times. In a later analysis, co-occurring TCRs were grouped using DBSCAN, with TCRdist sequence similarity added in when clustering inside HLA-allele-positive subsets. Repertoires with fewer than 30,000 or more than 120,000 public chains, plus five repertoires with anomalous nucleotide sharing, were excluded from co-occurrence clustering. As stored in TCRdb, this immuneACCESS dataset retains in-frame rearrangements with V and J assigned. A fraction of the clones does not appear; measured against another copy, unresolved V genes explain less than half of the discrepancy, and the remainder lacks a known reason. The V and J calls and clone size are taken from that table; D and trimming were inferred from the DNA. This sample lists 90,000 to 150,000 clones; 81% were detected once. The ten largest clonotypes hold less than 2.5% of the sample.

Turning to this clone: Its antigen is unknown. It has no much larger one-base neighbor in the sample; base qualities were not kept.

Trimming takes 4 bases off V and 4 bases off J; junction bases not matched to a gene: 9. The CDR3 contains 17 residues, cysteine and phenylalanine counted. CDR3 DNA only is kept here, 51 bases in frame from base 1. The germline V gene (reference sequence) provides CDR1 SEHNR and CDR2 FQNEAQ. The V and J segments used are TRBV7-9 and TRBJ2-7; TRBD2 lines up with 14 middle nucleotides. Material for sequencing was PBMCs. This TCR came from a woman in her forties in good health and CMV-seronegative. The nucleotides read TGTGCCAGCAGCTCGGGGACTAGCGGGAGTTTAGGTTACGAGCAGTACTTC. It translates as CASSSGTSGSLGYEQYF.